This entry lists 31 T cell receptor beta chains sequenced from one sample in a study of identical twins. Using its own MiXCR run on the 5' RACE reads, TCRdb lists one record per CDR3 protein. Of 210,000 or so distinct CDR3 sequences in the sample, about 7.5% were seen once. The sample was also reused in another study, on yellow fever vaccine responses in identical twins.

The sample was memory (CD45RO+) T cells sorted from blood. All receptors derive from a young woman in good health.

The CDR3 sequence is CASSGLGAGNNEQFF. The CDR3 coding sequence is TGTGCCAGCAGTGGCCTTGGGGCGGGTAACAATGAGCAGTTCTTC. J is TRBJ2-1 and V is TRBV6-1, with D perhaps given as TRBD1 or TRBD2 (5 bases each). Trimming removed 4 bases from V and 5 bases from J, with 15 bases in between. The CDR3 contains 15 residues. Germline assignment: CDR1 MNHNS and CDR2 SASEGT.

This clonotype was found many times. V gene TRBV27 combines with J gene TRBJ1-1; D remains ambiguous. The germline V gene has CDR1 MNHEY and CDR2 SMNVEV (reference sequence). Trimming left V 3 bases short and J 3 bases short, with 8 bases between. This CDR3 is built from 13 residues. Here the CDR3 DNA reads TGTGCCAGCAGTTTTACAGTGGACACTGAAGCTTTCTTT. It specifies CASSFTVDTEAFF.

This clonotype was seen a few times. This rearrangement joins TRBV20-1 to TRBJ1-2; D is undetermined. CDR1 DFQATT and CDR2 SNEGSKA come from the germline V gene (reference sequence). This CDR3 spans 10 amino acids. The V end was cut by 4 bases, the J end by 8 bases, with 8 bases between. The CDR3: CSATQWGYTF. The CDR3 nucleotides read TGCAGTGCTACACAATGGGGCTACACCTTC.

V usage is TRBV3-1 and J usage is TRBJ2-7, with D unclear. Germline V gives CDR1 LGHDT, CDR2 YNNKEL (reference sequence). The CDR3 loop spans 16 amino acids. Trimming stripped 0 bases from V and 4 bases from J, with 16 bases between. The CDR3 DNA is TGTGCCAGCAGCCAAGATTTAGGCCGGGTTGGGTACGAGCAGTACTTC. Its protein product is CASSQDLGRVGYEQYF.

The table lists this clonotype with many counts. This chain joins TRBV28 and TRBJ2-1, with D tentatively TRBD2 (6 bases). The CDR3 is 15 residues long. Germline V lookup: CDR1 MDHEN, CDR2 SYDVKM. Deletions cut 3 bases from V and 4 bases from J, with 13 bases between. Here the CDR3 DNA reads TGTGCCAGCAGTTTGGAGGGGTTCCCTTACAATGAGCAGTTCTTC. Translating gives CASSLEGFPYNEQFF.

The chain combines TRBV12-3 or TRBV12-4 with TRBJ1-2; D perhaps matches TRBD1 (6 bases). CDR3 length: 15 residues. V was pared by 5 bases and J by 0 bases, with 13 bases between. The CDR3 DNA follows: TGTGCCAGCAGTCTAGGGGACAACCCTAACTATGGCTACACCTTC. Amino acids: CASSLGDNPNYGYTF.

About this clonotype itself: One junction end disagrees with the germline gene, perhaps due to a read error. This rearrangement joins TRBV7-2 to TRBJ1-4; perhaps TRBD1 as D (6 bases). This CDR3 comprises 14 residues. CDR1 SGHTA and CDR2 FQGNSA come from the germline V gene. The CDR3 is CASSLRGGREKLFF. The CDR3, as DNA: TGCGCCAGCAGCTTACGGGGGGGCCGGGAAAAACTGTTTTTT.

In nucleotides, the CDR3 is TGTGCCACCAGCAGCTGGGGGGCCCGGTTGAATGAGCAGTTCTTC. Protein sequence: CATSSWGARLNEQFF. The J gene is TRBJ2-1, the V gene TRBV15; TRBD1 or TRBD2 may be the D gene (6 bases each). The V end lost 3 bases, the J end lost 7 bases, and 16 bases lay between the germline ends. CDR1 and CDR2 (germline): LNHNV, YYDKDF (reference sequence). The CDR3 spans 15 residues.

This clonotype has a handful of counts. The rearrangement uses TRBV6-6 and TRBJ2-3; D unclear. CDR1 and CDR2 from the germline V gene are MNHNY and SVGAGI (reference sequence). The length of the CDR3 is 12 residues. V was trimmed by 2 bases and J by 5 bases, leaving 5 bases between them. CDR3 region: CASSYPKDTQYF. The CDR3 DNA sequence: TGTGCCAGCAGTTACCCTAAAGATACGCAGTATTTT.

Only a few counts were recorded for this clonotype. The rearrangement uses TRBV7-9 and TRBJ2-3; the match to TRBD2 covers 9 bases. This CDR3 has 14 amino acids. Germline lookup yields CDR1 SEHNR and CDR2 FQNEAQ (reference sequence). Germline trimming cut 2 bases from V and 4 bases from J; bases unmatched to any gene: 1. CDR3 region: CASSLSSGADTQYF. CDR3 nucleotide sequence: TGTGCCAGCAGCTTATCTAGCGGGGCAGATACGCAGTATTTT.

The sample holds many counts of this clonotype. The chain combines TRBV29-1 with TRBJ2-5; maybe TRBD2 (7 bases). CDR1 and CDR2 from the germline V gene are SQVTM and ANQGSEA. V lost 7 bases to trimming and J lost 4 bases, with 16 bases between them. This CDR3 has 13 residues. Here the CDR3 reads CSADRGAAETQYF. In DNA, the CDR3 is TGCAGCGCCGACCGGGGGGCGGCAGAGACCCAGTACTTC.

This chain connects TRBV6-1 to TRBJ2-7; a weak D match, TRBD1 (5 bases). This CDR3 has 14 residues. V was trimmed by 7 bases and J by 5 bases, leaving 18 bases between them. Germline values: CDR1 MNHNS, CDR2 SASEGT. The CDR3 coding sequence is TGTGCCAGCACCCCCCGACAGCCGACCCACGAGCAGTACTTC. This gives the protein CASTPRQPTHEQYF.

Only a few counts were recorded for this clonotype. This sequence joins TRBV30 and TRBJ1-1, with D unresolved. This CDR3 spans 16 amino acids. Germline V lookup: CDR1 GTSNPN, CDR2 SVGIG (reference sequence). V lost 1 base and J lost 6, with 21 bases in between. Written as DNA, the CDR3 is TGTGCCTGGAGTGGGTTAGGAGGGATGATGGCCGCTGAAGCTTTCTTT. It yields the protein CAWSGLGGMMAAEAFF.

Only a few counts were recorded for this clonotype. This chain joins TRBV15 and TRBJ1-3; 7 nucleotides align to TRBD1. J lost 0 bases, V lost 1 base, and 9 bases had no gene match. CDR3 length: 18 amino acids. CDR1 LNHNV and CDR2 YYDKDF come from the germline V gene (reference sequence). The chain's CDR3 is CATSRAAGDRHSGNTIYF. CDR3 DNA sequence: TGTGCCACCAGCAGAGCCGCGGGGGACAGACACTCTGGAAACACCATATATTTT.

This clonotype was observed many times. The genes are TRBV29-1 and TRBJ2-3; D unclear. Germline CDR1 and CDR2: SQVTM and ANQGSEA. The CDR3 has 11 amino acids. V dropped 2 bases and J dropped 5 bases, with 5 bases sitting between them. The CDR3 DNA reads TGCAGCGTTGAACAACGAGATACGCAGTATTTT. This encodes CSVEQRDTQYF.

The V gene is TRBV6-2 or TRBV6-3, the J gene TRBJ2-1; D call uncertain. Trimming removed 0 bases from V and 7 bases from J, with 7 bases in between. This CDR3 has 13 amino acids. Germline V CDR1 and CDR2: MNHEY, SVGEGT. CDR3 nucleotides: TGTGCCAGCAGTTACTCGAAGGTGAATGAGCAGTTCTTC. The encoded protein is CASSYSKVNEQFF.

This clonotype was counted at least ten times. The chain carries TRBV20-1 and TRBJ2-3, with unresolved D. The CDR3 consists of 12 residues. Germline CDR1 and CDR2: DFQATT and SNEGSKA (reference sequence). V was trimmed by 1 base and J by 1 base, leaving 3 bases between them. This CDR3 reads CSARGGTDTQYF. CDR3 bases: TGCAGTGCTAGAGGGGGCACAGATACGCAGTATTTT.

The rearrangement joins TRBV2 to TRBJ2-1; TRBD1 matches at 9 bases. The CDR3 is made up of 15 amino acids. CDR1 is SNHLY, CDR2 FYNNEI, per germline. The junction had 7 bases not matched to a gene; V was cut back by 3 bases and J by 7 bases. The CDR3 coding sequence is TGTGCCAGCAGTGAGGAACAGGGGGCGAGGAATGAGCAGTTCTTC. Translated, it gives CASSEEQGARNEQFF.

At least ten counts were recorded for this clonotype. V and J are TRBV7-8 and TRBJ2-1; 12 nucleotides match TRBD2. The CDR3 loop spans 18 amino acids. V trimming: 5 bases; J trimming: 2 bases; junction bases outside the gene matches: 10. Germline CDR1 is SGHVS and CDR2 is FQNEAQ. CDR3: CASSETRTSGKTYNEQFF. The CDR3 DNA reads as TGTGCCAGCAGCGAGACCCGGACTAGCGGGAAGACCTACAATGAGCAGTTCTTC.

The CDR3 DNA follows: TGTGCCAGCCAGTATTTAGGGGTTTCAGATACGCAGTATTTT. It is translated as CASQYLGVSDTQYF. The chain links TRBV28 to TRBJ2-3; TRBD1 might be the D (5 bases). Looked up from germline, CDR1 is MDHEN and CDR2 is SYDVKM. Trimming removed 8 bases at V and 4 bases at J, with 16 bases between. The CDR3 spans 14 residues. Looking up the rest from reference TRBV28 and TRBJ2-3 gives the full variable domain: DVKVTQSSRYLVKRTGEKVFLECVQDMDHENMFWYRQDPGLGLRLIYFSYDVKMKEKGDIPEGYSVSREKKERFSLILESASTNQTSMYLCASQYLGVSDTQYFGPGTRLTVL.

This clonotype was counted at least ten times. This chain connects TRBV5-6 to TRBJ2-3; D is tentatively TRBD1 or TRBD2 (6 bases each). CDR3 length: 15 amino acids. Deletions cut 1 base from V and 4 bases from J, with 13 bases between. Germline V lookup: CDR1 SGHDT, CDR2 YYEEEE. CDR3 in DNA: TGTGCCAGCAGCTTGAATCGGGGGCTCGCAGATACGCAGTATTTT. It is translated as CASSLNRGLADTQYF.

This clonotype came up a few times. The J gene is TRBJ2-7, the V gene TRBV9; D is uncertain. The CDR3 is made up of 15 amino acids. V was clipped by 0 bases and J by 2 bases, with 12 bases between them. The V gene's germline CDR1 is SGDLS and CDR2 YYNGEE. The CDR3, as DNA: TGTGCCAGCAGCGTAGGTATGGACGTAGCCTACGAGCAGTACTTC. Protein sequence: CASSVGMDVAYEQYF.

The V call is TRBV5-1, the J call TRBJ2-7; 7 bases fit TRBD2. The ends lost 4 bases at V and 3 bases at J; junction bases unmatched: 10. This CDR3 contains 15 residues. CDR1 is SGHRS, CDR2 YFSETQ, per germline. In DNA form, the CDR3 reads TGCGCCAGCAGCCCCCGAGAGGGCGGGGGCTACGAGCAGTACTTC. Amino acid sequence: CASSPREGGGYEQYF.

This rearrangement joins TRBV4-1 to TRBJ2-2, with 9 bases lining up with TRBD2. Germline loops: CDR1 MGHRA, CDR2 YSYEKL. The CDR3 spans 18 residues. Trimming at V came to 4 bases and at J to 6 bases, leaving 15 bases not matched to a gene. This CDR3 is CASSPSLAGKGYAGELFF. CDR3 nucleotides: TGCGCCAGCAGCCCCTCCCTAGCGGGAAAAGGGTACGCCGGGGAGCTGTTTTTT.

This clonotype was seen at least ten times. This chain connects TRBV3-1 to TRBJ1-1; weak D call: TRBD1 (5 bases). CDR3 length: 14 amino acids. Trimming stripped 4 bases from V and 5 bases from J, with 14 bases between. CDR1 and CDR2 from the germline V gene are LGHDT and YNNKEL (reference sequence). The CDR3 spells CASSRPGWETEAFF. In nucleotides, the CDR3 is TGTGCCAGCAGCCGACCAGGGTGGGAGACTGAAGCTTTCTTT.

This clonotype came up many times. This chain joins TRBV6-2 or TRBV6-3 and TRBJ2-3; TRBD2 matches at 10 bases. From germline, CDR1 is MNHEY and CDR2 SVGEGT. V trimming: 6 bases; J trimming: 3 bases; junction bases outside the gene matches: 3. This CDR3 is built from 14 residues. CDR3 sequence (DNA): TGTGCCAGCAGCCAACTAGCGGGGACAGATACGCAGTATTTT. This sequence encodes CASSQLAGTDTQYF.

The chain has TRBV5-6 and TRBJ1-6; unclear D gene. There are 14 residues in the CDR3. V was shortened by 4 bases and J by 8 bases, with 13 bases between the two germline ends. The germline V gene has CDR1 SGHDT and CDR2 YYEEEE. As DNA, the CDR3 is TGTGCCAGCAGCCCAGGACGGAATGATTCACCCCTCCACTTT. The encoded protein is CASSPGRNDSPLHF.

This clonotype was detected many times. At one boundary the junction diverges from the germline segment, which might be a read error. The chain uses TRBV28 and TRBJ2-1; D is possibly TRBD2 (5 bases). Looked up from germline, CDR1 is MDHEN and CDR2 is SYDVKM. CDR3 size: 14 residues. CDR3 in amino acids: CASTLARYYNEQFF. As DNA, the CDR3 is TGTGCCAGCACTTTAGCGCGATACTACAATGAGCAGTTCTTC.

This clonotype was counted a few times. The chain carries TRBV20-1 and TRBJ2-1; 11 bases line up with TRBD1. The V segment lost 3 bases and the J segment 4 bases; nucleotides outside the gene matches: 5. The CDR3 has 15 residues. Per the germline V gene, CDR1 is DFQATT and CDR2 is SNEGSKA (reference sequence). The CDR3 loop is CSARSRDRGYNEQFF. The DNA for the CDR3 is TGCAGTGCTAGGTCACGGGACAGGGGGTACAATGAGCAGTTCTTC.

This clonotype was counted only a few times. V is TRBV11-2 and J is TRBJ2-5, with D tentatively TRBD1 (5 bases). CDR1 SGHAT and CDR2 FQNNGV come from the germline V gene. This CDR3 spans 14 amino acids. The germline V and J ends were trimmed by 2 bases and 2 bases, with 9 bases remaining between them. CDR3 DNA sequence: TGTGCCAGCAGCTTATTCGACAGACAAGAGACCCAGTACTTC. Translation gives CASSLFDRQETQYF.

This clonotype was found a few times. The chain recombines TRBV20-1 with TRBJ1-2; TRBD1 aligns across 9 bases. With V trimmed by 6 bases and J by 4 bases, 15 bases remained unmatched. CDR3 size: 16 residues. Germline CDR1 reads DFQATT; CDR2 reads SNEGSKA (reference sequence). CDR3 region: CSAASESGTGSYGYTF. The DNA for the CDR3 is TGCAGTGCAGCATCGGAATCCGGGACAGGGAGCTATGGCTACACCTTC.